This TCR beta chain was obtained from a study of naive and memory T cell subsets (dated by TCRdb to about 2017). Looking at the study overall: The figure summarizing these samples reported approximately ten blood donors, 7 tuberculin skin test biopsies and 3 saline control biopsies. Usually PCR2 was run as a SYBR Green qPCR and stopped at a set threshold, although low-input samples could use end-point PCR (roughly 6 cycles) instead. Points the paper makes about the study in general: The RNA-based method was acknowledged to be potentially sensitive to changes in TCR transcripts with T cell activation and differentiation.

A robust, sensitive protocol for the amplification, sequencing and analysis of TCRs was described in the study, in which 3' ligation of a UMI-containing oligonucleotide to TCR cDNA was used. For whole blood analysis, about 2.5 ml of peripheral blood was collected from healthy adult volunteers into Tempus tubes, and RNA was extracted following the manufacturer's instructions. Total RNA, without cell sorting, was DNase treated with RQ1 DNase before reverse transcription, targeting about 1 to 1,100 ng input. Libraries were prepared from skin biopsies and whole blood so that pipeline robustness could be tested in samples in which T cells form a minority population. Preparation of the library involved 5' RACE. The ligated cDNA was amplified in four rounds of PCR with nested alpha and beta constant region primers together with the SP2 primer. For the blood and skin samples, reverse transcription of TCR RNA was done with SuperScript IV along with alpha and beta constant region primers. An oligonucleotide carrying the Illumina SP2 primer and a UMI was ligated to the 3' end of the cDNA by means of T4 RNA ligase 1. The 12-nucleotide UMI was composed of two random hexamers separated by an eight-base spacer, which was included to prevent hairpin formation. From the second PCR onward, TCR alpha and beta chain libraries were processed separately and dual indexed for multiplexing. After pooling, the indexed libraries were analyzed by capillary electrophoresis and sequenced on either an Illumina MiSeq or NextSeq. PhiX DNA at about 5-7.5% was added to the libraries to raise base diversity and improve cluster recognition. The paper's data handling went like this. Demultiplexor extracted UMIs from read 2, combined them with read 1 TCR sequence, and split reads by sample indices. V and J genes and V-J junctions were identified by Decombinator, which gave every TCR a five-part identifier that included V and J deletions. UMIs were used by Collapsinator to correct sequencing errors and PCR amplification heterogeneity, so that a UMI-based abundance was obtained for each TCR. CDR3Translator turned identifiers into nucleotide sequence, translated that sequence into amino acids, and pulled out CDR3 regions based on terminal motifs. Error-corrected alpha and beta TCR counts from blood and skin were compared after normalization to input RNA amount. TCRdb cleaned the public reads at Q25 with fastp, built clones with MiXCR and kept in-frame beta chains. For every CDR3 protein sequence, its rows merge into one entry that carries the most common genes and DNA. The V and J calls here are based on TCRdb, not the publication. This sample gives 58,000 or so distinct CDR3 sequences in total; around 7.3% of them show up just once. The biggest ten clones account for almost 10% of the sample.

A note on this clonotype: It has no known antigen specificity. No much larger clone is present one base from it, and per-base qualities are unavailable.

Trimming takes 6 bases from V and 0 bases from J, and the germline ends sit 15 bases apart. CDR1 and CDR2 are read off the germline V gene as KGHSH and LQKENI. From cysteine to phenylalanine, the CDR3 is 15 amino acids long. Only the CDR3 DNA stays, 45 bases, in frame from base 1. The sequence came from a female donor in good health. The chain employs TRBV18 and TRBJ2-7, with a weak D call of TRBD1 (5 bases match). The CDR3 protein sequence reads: CASSPKSDNSYEQYF. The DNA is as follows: TGTGCCAGCTCGCCTAAATCGGACAACTCCTACGAGCAGTACTTC.